This entry concerns a single T cell receptor (beta chain). Its antigen is currently unknown. The data derive from a study of cytomegalovirus exposure and HLA in healthy donors. Deletions cut 4 bases from V and 8 bases from J, with 14 bases between. The CDR3 sequence is 13 residues long. Looked up from germline, CDR1 is SGHVS and CDR2 is FNYEAQ. PCR amplification relied on 60 Vbeta primers (plus 13 Jbeta primers). Profiled with immunoSEQ multiplex PCR; TCRdb holds only in-frame clones, not every one. This sample has nearly 110,000 clones; roughly 73% occur once, and the top ten carry over 2%. Study-wide findings and caveats: The authors judged a highly shared variant cluster likely a sequencing artifact.

Source material: PBMCs. The TCR sequence derives from a middle-aged man in good health and CMV-seronegative. The chain recombines TRBV7-6 with TRBJ1-1; tentative D call: TRBD1 (6 bases). The CDR3 here is CASSSTRTGEAFF. DNA of the CDR3: TGTGCCAGCAGCTCCACACGTACAGGGGAAGCTTTCTTT.